The rows below give T cell receptor beta chains drawn from one sample of a study of blood T cell repertoires in COVID-19. Only in-frame clones appear in the TCRdb table, and some are missing; sequencing was by immunoSEQ multiplex PCR. The repertoire includes more than 65,000 clones, about 88% of them detected once, and under 10% sits in the top ten. Sequences were obtained from peripheral blood. These receptors originate from a man aged 50 to 59 with acute or convalescent COVID-19. The CDR3 runs from the conserved cysteine through the conserved F or W. Each record gives: J gene, V gene, clone size, D gene, CDR3 DNA, CDR3 protein. D genes are given only for firm matches. Some rows mark clone size as missing; the rest say once, few, many or name a class of expanded clone.

J: TRBJ2-1
V: TRBV5-1
size: NA
D: TRBD2
DNA: TGCGCCAGCAGCCCAAGCGGGGGGAGGAATGAGCAGTTCTTC
CDR3: CASSPSGGRNEQFF

J: TRBJ1-1
V: TRBV5-4
size: NA
D: TRBD1
DNA: TGTGCCAGCAGCCCACCCGGGACAGGGATCCGCACTGAAGCTTTCTTT
CDR3: CASSPPGTGIRTEAFF

J: TRBJ1-2
V: TRBV7-8
size: NA
D: TRBD1
DNA: TGTGCCAGCAGCCGAGACAGGGCTGAAGGCTACACCTTC
CDR3: CASSRDRAEGYTF

J: TRBJ2-1
V: TRBV9
size: NA
D: NA
DNA: TGTGCCAGCAGCGTAGGCAGCTCCTACAATGAGCAGTTCTTC
CDR3: CASSVGSSYNEQFF

J: TRBJ2-7
V: TRBV5-5
size: NA
D: NA
DNA: TGTGCCAGCAGCTTGCAGGGATGGGGGGAGTACGAGCAGTACTTC
CDR3: CASSLQGWGEYEQYF

J: TRBJ1-3
V: TRBV6-5
size: NA
D: TRBD1
DNA: TGTGCCAGCAGTTACAATGGGGGACAGGGAAACACCATATATTTT
CDR3: CASSYNGGQGNTIYF

J: TRBJ1-5
V: TRBV5-6
size: NA
D: TRBD1
DNA: TGTGCCAGCAGCTTGCTACAGGGGGGTCATCAGCCCCAGCATTTT
CDR3: CASSLLQGGHQPQHF

J: TRBJ1-1
V: TRBV5-6
size: few
D: NA
DNA: TGTGCCAGCAGCCCGCGACTAGCCGGTGAAGCTTTCTTT
CDR3: CASSPRLAGEAFF

J: TRBJ1-1
V: TRBV11-2
size: NA
D: NA
DNA: TGTGCCAGCAGCTTGGTACACAGGAACACTGAAGCTTTCTTT
CDR3: CASSLVHRNTEAFF

J: TRBJ1-1
V: TRBV27
size: NA
D: TRBD1
DNA: TGTGCCAGCAGTACCCCGACAGGGCTAGAAGCTTTCTTT
CDR3: CASSTPTGLEAFF

J: TRBJ2-5
V: TRBV29-1
size: NA
D: TRBD1
DNA: TGCAGCGTCTCTCAACAGACAGGGTGGCAAGAGACCCAGTACTTC
CDR3: CSVSQQTGWQETQYF

J: TRBJ2-3
V: TRBV30
size: NA
D: NA
DNA: TGTGCCTCCTCCCTCGGGAGCACAGATACGCAGTATTTT
CDR3: CASSLGSTDTQYF

J: TRBJ2-2
V: TRBV5-6
size: NA
D: TRBD2
DNA: TGTGCCAGCAGCCCCTGGACTAGCGGGGTGGCCGGGGAGCTGTTTTTT
CDR3: CASSPWTSGVAGELFF

J: TRBJ2-5
V: TRBV3-1/TRBV3-2
size: NA
D: TRBD1
DNA: TGTGCCAGCAGCCAGAGACAGGGGGCCGGCGGAGAGACCCAGTACTTC
CDR3: CASSQRQGAGGETQYF

J: TRBJ2-7
V: TRBV28
size: few
D: TRBD1
DNA: TGTGCCAGCAGTCCGGCAGGGGGCTGGGACGAGCAGTACTTC
CDR3: CASSPAGGWDEQYF

J: TRBJ1-4
V: TRBV7-2
size: NA
D: TRBD1
DNA: TGTGCCAGCAGCTTAGCCGGGACAGGGCAAAAACTGTTTTTT
CDR3: CASSLAGTGQKLFF

J: TRBJ2-7
V: TRBV24-1
size: NA
D: TRBD1
DNA: TGTGCCACCCAAAAGACAGGGTCCCTCGAGCAGTACTTC
CDR3: CATQKTGSLEQYF

J: TRBJ1-2
V: TRBV19
size: NA
D: NA
DNA: TGTGCCAGTAGTCGTGGAGGACCTGGAAATGGCTACACCTTC
CDR3: CASSRGGPGNGYTF

J: TRBJ1-1
V: TRBV2
size: NA
D: NA
DNA: TGTGCCAGCAAATTCCGGCCTTTAGCCGACACTGAAGCTTTCTTT
CDR3: CASKFRPLADTEAFF

J: TRBJ2-3
V: TRBV11-2
size: NA
D: NA
DNA: TGTGCCAGCAGCTCAGGAGGTGGCTTTCGCACAGATACGCAGTATTTT
CDR3: CASSSGGGFRTDTQYF

J: TRBJ1-2
V: TRBV6-5
size: NA
D: NA
DNA: TGTGCCAGCAGCAACGGACGCGGGGATGGCTACACCTTC
CDR3: CASSNGRGDGYTF